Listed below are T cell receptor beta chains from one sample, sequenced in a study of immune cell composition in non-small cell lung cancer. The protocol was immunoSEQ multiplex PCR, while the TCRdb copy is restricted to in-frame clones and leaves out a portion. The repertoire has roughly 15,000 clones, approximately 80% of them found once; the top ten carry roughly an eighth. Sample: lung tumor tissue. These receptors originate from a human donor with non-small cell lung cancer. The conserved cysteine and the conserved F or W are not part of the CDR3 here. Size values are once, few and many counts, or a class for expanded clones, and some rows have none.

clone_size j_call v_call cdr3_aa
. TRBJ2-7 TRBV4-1 ASSQNHRVGEQY
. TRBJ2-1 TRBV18 ASSSLLEQF
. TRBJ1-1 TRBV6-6 ASRQGQGDTEAF
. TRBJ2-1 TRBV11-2 ASSLVAGAGTYNEQF
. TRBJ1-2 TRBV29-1 TFRDRESGYT
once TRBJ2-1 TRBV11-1 ATEATGGWRQSSYNEQF
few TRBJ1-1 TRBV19 ASKGTGWTEAF
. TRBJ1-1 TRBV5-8 ASSPLIDRGTEAF
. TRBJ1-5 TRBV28 ASSLGQTGNQPQH
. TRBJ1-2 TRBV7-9 ASSLGTRSNGYT
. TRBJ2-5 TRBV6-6 ASTQWGRETQY
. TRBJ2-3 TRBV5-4 ASSLQGVADTQY
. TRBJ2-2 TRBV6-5 ASSYEASAGELF
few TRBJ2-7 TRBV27 ASSAGGYEQY
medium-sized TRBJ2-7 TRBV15 ATSRGDREGEQY
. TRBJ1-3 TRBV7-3 ASSLIGGGGNTIY
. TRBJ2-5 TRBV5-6 ASSPGTGPKKTQY
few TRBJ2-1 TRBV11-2 ASSYGQVYNEQF
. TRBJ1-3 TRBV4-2 ASSQGSDRGRNTIY
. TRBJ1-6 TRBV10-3 AIGVSSYNSPLH
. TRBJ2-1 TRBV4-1 ASSRLRGGYREGDEQF
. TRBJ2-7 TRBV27 ASSPQGGGGEQY
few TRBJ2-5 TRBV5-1 ASSFPQGETQY
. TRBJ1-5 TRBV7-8 ASSLAGGSNQPQH
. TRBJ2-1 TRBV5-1 ATRTSGLSYNEQF
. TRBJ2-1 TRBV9 ASSVAWASGYNEQF
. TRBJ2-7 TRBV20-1 SANLGSEQY
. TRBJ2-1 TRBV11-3 ASSTSGSSYNEQF
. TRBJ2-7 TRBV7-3 ASSTQSGQGGYEQY
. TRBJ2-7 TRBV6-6 ASSYSGRPYEQY
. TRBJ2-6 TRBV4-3 ASSQGPDRGVSGANVLT
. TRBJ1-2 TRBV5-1 ASSAVQAASYGYT
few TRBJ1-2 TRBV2 ASSLGGPNYGYT
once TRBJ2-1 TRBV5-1 ASTDRDRGSHEQF
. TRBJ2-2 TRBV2 ASQRGAGELF
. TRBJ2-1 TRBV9 ASSVDAGGPVEQF
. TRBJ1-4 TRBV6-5 ASSRRATNEKLF
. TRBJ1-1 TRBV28 ASTMGGSSGRTEAF
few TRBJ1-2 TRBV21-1 ATRDRGPKSGGYT
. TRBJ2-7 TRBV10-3 AISDGLAGDSYEQY
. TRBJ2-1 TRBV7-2 ASSQNGGLEQF
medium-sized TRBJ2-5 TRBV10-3 AISLGGGQETQY